The present entry profiles one T cell receptor (beta chain) with its context. Its antigen is unidentified. Germline CDR1 is SGHNT and CDR2 is YYREEE (reference sequence). This CDR3 has 13 amino acids. The V gene lost 4 bases and the J gene lost 6 bases, with 12 bases spanning the gap. The sample is drawn from a study of shared clonotypes between healthy human individuals. Findings and limits, study-wide: The study found about 5% of naive CD4 clonotypes shared across a few donors.

Sequencing was performed with immunoSEQ multiplex PCR; in TCRdb, only in-frame clones are kept and a portion is missing. Of some 300,000 clones detected, more than 60% appear once; the ten largest clones hold roughly a tenth. The sample comprised memory CD4+ T cells sorted from blood. The sample's subset: CD45RA-negative fraction. The sequence derives from a young man in good health. The chain uses TRBV5-4 and TRBJ2-3; D is uncertain. The chain's CDR3 is CASSRSLSDTQYF. The DNA of the CDR3 is TGTGCCAGCAGCCGCAGTTTATCGGATACGCAGTATTTT.